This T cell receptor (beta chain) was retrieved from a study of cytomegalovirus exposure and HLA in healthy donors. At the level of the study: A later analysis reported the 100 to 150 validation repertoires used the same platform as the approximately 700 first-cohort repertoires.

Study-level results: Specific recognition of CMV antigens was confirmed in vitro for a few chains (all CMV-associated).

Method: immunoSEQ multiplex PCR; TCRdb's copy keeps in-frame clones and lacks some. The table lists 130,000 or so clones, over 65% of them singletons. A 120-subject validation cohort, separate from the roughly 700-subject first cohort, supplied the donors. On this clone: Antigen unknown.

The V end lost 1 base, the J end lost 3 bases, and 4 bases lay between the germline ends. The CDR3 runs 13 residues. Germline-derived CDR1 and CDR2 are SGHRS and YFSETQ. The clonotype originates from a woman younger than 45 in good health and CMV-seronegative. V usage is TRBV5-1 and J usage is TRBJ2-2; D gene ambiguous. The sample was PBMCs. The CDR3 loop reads CASSLPDTGELFF. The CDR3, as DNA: TGCGCCAGCAGCTTGCCGGACACCGGGGAGCTGTTTTTT.